Shown below are 31 T cell receptor beta chains from a single sample sequenced in a study of blood T cell repertoires in COVID-19. Some clones are missing from TCRdb's copy, which holds only in-frame ones; the method was immunoSEQ multiplex PCR. The sample gives some 270,000 clones, roughly 88% of which show up once; around 3% is in the top ten. The sample was PBMCs or T cells enriched from blood (not recorded which). The receptors derive from a middle-aged woman who had been exposed to COVID-19.

The V call is TRBV24-1, the J call TRBJ2-7; D may be TRBD2 (6 bases). In germline, CDR1 is KGHDR, CDR2 SFDVKD. With 4 bases removed from V and 6 bases from J, the gap between germline ends came to 15 bases. This CDR3 has 14 residues. CDR3 sequence reads: CATSERGTPLEQYV. Written as DNA, the CDR3 is TGTGCCACCAGTGAGCGCGGGACCCCCCTCGAGCAGTACGTC.

The rearrangement links TRBV30 to TRBJ2-2; possibly TRBD2 for D (6 bases). This CDR3 contains 13 residues. With 2 bases removed from V and 4 bases from J, the gap between germline ends came to 8 bases. Germline V gene lookup returns CDR1 GTSNPN and CDR2 SVGIG (reference sequence). For the CDR3, the DNA is TGTGCCTGGAGTCAGGGAGGCACCGGGGAGCTGTTTTTT. This translates into CAWSQGGTGELFF.

Note on this clone: Other nucleotide sequences from this sample produce the same CDR3. The V and J genes are TRBV9 and TRBJ2-1; 7 bases map to TRBD2. Germline loops: CDR1 SGDLS, CDR2 YYNGEE. The CDR3 has 13 residues. The V and J ends lost 0 bases and 8 bases, in that order; junction bases with no gene match: 2. Here the CDR3 reads CASSVGGGDEQFF. The CDR3, as DNA: TGTGCCAGCAGCGTAGGCGGGGGTGATGAGCAGTTCTTC.

This sequence joins TRBV5-4 and TRBJ1-2, with D unclear. Germline V gives CDR1 SGHNT, CDR2 YYREEE (reference sequence). The CDR3 spans 14 residues. V shed 4 bases and J shed 5 bases, with 15 bases lying between them. This chain's CDR3 is CASSVGGGSYGYTF. The CDR3, as DNA: TGTGCCAGCAGCGTTGGAGGAGGTTCGTATGGCTACACCTTC.

The chain employs TRBV15 and TRBJ1-1, with 7 positions matching TRBD1. Unmatched junction bases numbered 2, after V lost 2 bases and J lost 2 bases. From germline, CDR1 is LNHNV and CDR2 YYDKDF (reference sequence). There are 14 residues in the CDR3. The CDR3 coding sequence is TGTGCCACCAGCAGAAGACAGGGCAACACTGAAGCTTTCTTT. The encoded protein is CATSRRQGNTEAFF.

The chain is built from TRBV7-9 and TRBJ1-2, with D uncertain. Trimming took off 3 bases at V and 5 bases at J, with 10 bases between the two ends. The CDR3 has 13 amino acids. Germline lookup yields CDR1 SEHNR and CDR2 FQNEAQ (reference sequence). CDR3 in DNA: TGTGCCAGCAGCTTTACAGCAGATTATGGCTACACCTTC. This sequence encodes CASSFTADYGYTF.

J is TRBJ2-7 and V is TRBV4-1; maybe TRBD2 (5 bases). V was clipped by 0 bases and J by 0 bases, with 15 bases between them. The CDR3 runs 17 residues. Germline CDR1 is MGHRA and CDR2 is YSYEKL. As DNA, the CDR3 is TGCGCCAGCAGCCAAGATCATCGGGGTCTTAGCTCCTACGAGCAGTACGTC. This translates into CASSQDHRGLSSYEQYV.

This rearrangement joins TRBV7-2 to TRBJ1-5, with D possibly TRBD1 on 6 matching bases. Per germline, CDR1 SGHTA and CDR2 FQGNSA. The CDR3 length is 16 residues. The ends were cut back, 5 bases at V and 4 bases at J, with 18 bases in the middle. For the CDR3, the DNA is TGTGCCAGCAGCGCAACCGGGACATCTGGGAATCAGCCCCAGCATTTT. The encoded protein is CASSATGTSGNQPQHF.

This sequence joins TRBV2 and TRBJ2-3, with 11 bases aligning to TRBD1. V was clipped by 11 bases and J by 4 bases; unmatched bases: 5. The CDR3 runs 13 residues. Germline CDR1 reads SNHLY; CDR2 reads FYNNEI. The CDR3 reads CAGKDRGPDTQYF. Written as DNA, the CDR3 is TGTGCCGGCAAGGACAGGGGGCCAGATACGCAGTATTTT.

The chain couples TRBV7-9 to TRBJ1-1; 8 positions match TRBD1. The germline V gene has CDR1 SEHNR and CDR2 FQNEAQ (reference sequence). V lost 8 bases to trimming and J lost 1 base; unmatched junction nucleotides: 6. The CDR3 is 14 amino acids. CDR3 DNA: TGTGCCAGCGCCAAACAGGGGGAGAACACTGAAGCTTTCTTT. As protein: CASAKQGENTEAFF.

The CDR3 loop reads CASSDEDRVSGANVLTF. In DNA, the CDR3 is TGCGCCAGCAGTGATGAGGACAGAGTCTCTGGGGCCAACGTCCTGACTTTC. The V call is TRBV10-1, the J call TRBJ2-6, with D possibly matching TRBD1 (6 bases). CDR1 and CDR2 from the germline V gene are WNHNN and SYGVQD (reference sequence). Trimming took off 3 bases at V and 0 bases at J, with 12 bases between the two ends. The CDR3 is 17 residues long.

CDR3 bases: TGTGCCAGCAGGAAATGTATTAATTCACCCCTCCACTTT. Amino acids: CASRKCINSPLHF. The chain links TRBV21-1 to TRBJ1-6. TRBV21-1 is deemed a pseudogene. The length of the CDR3 is 13 residues.

The genes are TRBV27 and TRBJ2-3; perhaps TRBD1 as D (6 bases). Germline V gene lookup returns CDR1 MNHEY and CDR2 SMNVEV (reference sequence). The CDR3 runs to 16 residues. The V end lost 2 bases, the J end lost 3 bases, and 15 bases lay between the germline ends. This CDR3 reads CASSLQPMGATDTQYF. CDR3 coding DNA: TGTGCCAGCAGTTTACAGCCGATGGGGGCAACAGATACGCAGTATTTT.

This clone was found a few times. The chain employs TRBV24-1 and TRBJ1-1; no definite D call. Germline V lookup: CDR1 KGHDR, CDR2 SFDVKD. The CDR3 is 13 amino acids. V lost 8 bases to trimming and J lost 4 bases, with 13 bases between them. CDR3 in amino acids: CATMPGIGTEAFF. The CDR3 region has the DNA TGTGCCACCATGCCGGGAATCGGCACTGAAGCTTTCTTT.

The chain uses TRBV9 and TRBJ2-1; weak D call: TRBD1 (6 bases). V lost 4 bases to trimming and J lost 4 bases, with 15 bases between them. The CDR3 consists of 15 residues. Germline V CDR1 and CDR2: SGDLS, YYNGEE. CDR3 sequence: CASSLDSITYNEQFF. CDR3 nucleotides: TGTGCCAGCAGCTTGGACAGCATAACTTACAATGAGCAGTTCTTC.

The rearrangement uses TRBV9 and TRBJ2-1, with TRBD2 matching 8 bases. CDR1 and CDR2 from the germline V gene are SGDLS and YYNGEE. There are 16 residues in the CDR3. J was trimmed by 6 bases and V by 2 bases; bases with no gene match: 10. The CDR3, as DNA: TGTGCCAGCAGCGTCATGGGCGGGAGGTTCAGCAATGAGCAGTTCTTC. Its translation: CASSVMGGRFSNEQFF.

This clone has only one observation. V gene TRBV4-3 combines with J gene TRBJ2-6, with TRBD2 identical over 8 bases. The germline gives CDR1 LGHNA, CDR2 YSLEER. After removal of 0 bases from V and 0 bases from J, the junction contained 10 bases not matched to a gene. This CDR3 is built from 20 residues. The CDR3 nucleotides read TGCGCCAGCAGCCAAGAGGGTGGTAGCGGGGCTTACTCTGGGGCCAACGTCCTGACTTTC. Amino acids: CASSQEGGSGAYSGANVLTF.

This chain connects TRBV30 to TRBJ1-3; TRBD1 is a possible D gene (6 bases). V was shortened by 1 base and J by 1 base, with 8 bases between the two germline ends. Germline CDR1 is GTSNPN and CDR2 is SVGIG (reference sequence). The CDR3 consists of 14 residues. The CDR3 DNA sequence: TGTGCCTGGAGTGGAGGGGGATCTGGAAACACCATATATTTT. Amino acids: CAWSGGGSGNTIYF.

On this clone: An end of the junction does not agree with germline; a read error may underlie this. The chain uses TRBV5-1 and TRBJ2-1, with D perhaps matching TRBD1 (8 bases). Germline V gives CDR1 SGHRS, CDR2 YFSETQ. The CDR3 spans 14 residues. The CDR3 coding sequence is TGTGCCAGCAGCTACAGGGGGGGCTACAATGAGCAGTTCTTC. Protein sequence: CASSYRGGYNEQFF.

The rearrangement joins TRBV6-1 to TRBJ2-2; no clear D gene. The V end was cut by 3 bases, the J end by 1 base, with 12 bases between. Germline V CDR1 and CDR2: MNHNS, SASEGT. This CDR3 contains 16 residues. The CDR3 DNA follows: TGTGCCAGCAGTGAGTTTGGTGTCGGGAACACCGGGGAGCTGTTTTTT. Translating gives CASSEFGVGNTGELFF.

The table lists this clone with a few counts. The CDR3 spells CASSESRNQPQHF. The CDR3 DNA is TGTGCCAGCAGTGAATCGCGAAATCAGCCCCAGCATTTT. This rearrangement joins TRBV6-4 to TRBJ1-5; D not certain. Germline CDR1 is MRHNA and CDR2 is SNTAGT. V lost 3 bases and J lost 4, with 7 bases in between. This CDR3 region has 13 residues.

The rearrangement uses TRBV7-2 and TRBJ2-2; the match to TRBD2 covers 8 bases. The CDR3 is 17 residues long. Losses at the gene ends were 1 base for V and 3 bases for J; bases not matched to a gene: 7. Germline-derived CDR1 and CDR2 are SGHTA and FQGNSA. The CDR3 sequence is CASSLVYGGAYTGELFF. For the CDR3, the DNA is TGTGCCAGCAGCTTAGTGTACGGGGGGGCCTACACCGGGGAGCTGTTTTTT. The whole variable domain, filled in from reference TRBV7-2 and TRBJ2-2, reads GAGVSQSPSNKVTEKGKDVELRCDPISGHTALYWYRQSLGQGLEFLIYFQGNSAPDKSGLPSDRFSAERTGGSVSTLTIQRTQQEDSAVYLCASSLVYGGAYTGELFFGEGSRLTVL.

Notes on this clone: Other DNA sequences from this sample encode an identical CDR3 as well. The chain has TRBV3-1 (or the pseudogene TRBV3-2) and TRBJ2-3; a weak D match, TRBD1 (5 bases). In germline, CDR1 is LGHDT, CDR2 YNNKEL (reference sequence). Trimming pared 4 bases from V and 0 bases from J, leaving 11 bases between. The CDR3 runs 15 residues. The CDR3 spells CASSPTGTSTDTQYF. The DNA of the CDR3 is TGTGCCAGCAGCCCCACAGGAACCAGCACAGATACGCAGTATTTT.

The genes are TRBV28 and TRBJ2-5, with TRBD1 as a possible D gene (6 bases). The germline gives CDR1 MDHEN, CDR2 SYDVKM. The V end lost 3 bases, the J end lost 4 bases, and 15 bases lay between the germline ends. CDR3 length: 15 amino acids. CDR3 nucleotides: TGTGCCAGCAGTTTTGGTCAGGGGTTTGGAGAGACCCAGTACTTC. This sequence encodes CASSFGQGFGETQYF.

V usage is TRBV5-5 and J usage is TRBJ2-7; 7 bases match TRBD1. Germline V gene sequence: CDR1 SGHKS, CDR2 YYEKEE (reference sequence). The junction had 6 bases not matched to a gene; V was cut back by 4 bases and J by 2 bases. The CDR3 length is 14 residues. CDR3 coding DNA: TGTGCCAGCAGCCCCTCGGGACAGCCCTACGAGCAGTACTTC. Protein product: CASSPSGQPYEQYF.

The chain joins TRBV28 to TRBJ1-2; D is unresolved. The CDR3 consists of 13 residues. Trimming took off 3 bases at V and 4 bases at J, with 9 bases between the two ends. CDR1 MDHEN and CDR2 SYDVKM come from the germline V gene. For the CDR3, the DNA is TGTGCCAGCAGTTTGCCGGGTACCTATGGCTACACCTTC. This encodes CASSLPGTYGYTF.

The rearrangement links TRBV19 to TRBJ2-1; weak D call: TRBD1 (6 bases). The CDR3 length is 11 residues. Per the germline V gene, CDR1 is LNHDA and CDR2 is SQIVND (reference sequence). The CDR3 sequence is CAIGGTNEQFF. CDR3 bases: TGTGCTATAGGGGGAACCAATGAGCAGTTCTTC.

V is TRBV5-4 and J is TRBJ1-2, with unresolved D. The CDR3 is 12 residues long. Looked up from germline, CDR1 is SGHNT and CDR2 is YYREEE (reference sequence). V was clipped by 9 bases and J by 2 bases, with 11 bases between them. The CDR3 sequence is CATKWPNYGYTF. The CDR3 nucleotides read TGTGCCACAAAGTGGCCAAACTATGGCTACACCTTC.

The V and J genes are TRBV10-3 and TRBJ2-5; possibly TRBD2 for D (6 bases). Germline loops: CDR1 ENHRY, CDR2 SYGVKD. The ends were cut back, 10 bases at V and 4 bases at J, with 10 bases in the middle. This CDR3 spans 11 amino acids. CDR3 in DNA: TGTGCCACCTGGGGAGGAGAGACCCAGTACTTC. Amino acid sequence: CATWGGETQYF.

The CDR3 sequence: CSVEGSGQTYGYTF. In nucleotides, the CDR3 is TGCAGCGTTGAGGGTTCCGGACAGACCTATGGCTACACCTTC. The chain has TRBV29-1 and TRBJ1-2, with D possibly TRBD1 on 6 matching bases. V lost 3 bases to trimming and J lost 4 bases, with 15 bases between them. CDR1 SQVTM and CDR2 ANQGSEA come from the germline V gene. The CDR3 totals 14 residues.

This chain uses TRBV28 with TRBJ1-4; possible D gene TRBD1, 5 bases. Germline loops: CDR1 MDHEN, CDR2 SYDVKM. This CDR3 contains 15 residues. The germline V and J ends were trimmed by 2 bases and 4 bases, with 11 bases remaining between them. DNA for the CDR3: TGTGCCAGCAGTTTACAGGGACTTGATAATGAAAAACTGTTTTTT. Translation gives CASSLQGLDNEKLFF.